This section outlines one TCR beta chain sequence together with its context. Its specificity is unknown. A read error is possible here, since a much larger clone lies one base away. RNA transcripts served as the template for amplifying TCR beta CDR3 regions. HTBI primers were used for first-round RT-PCR of the TCR CDR3. TCRdb called the multiplex PCR reads again in MiXCR, with one record for every CDR3 protein. The repertoire includes about 640,000 distinct CDR3 sequences, less than 25% of them detected once, and 34% sits in the top ten. Per the germline V gene, CDR1 is KGHSH and CDR2 is LQKENI. There are 16 residues in the CDR3. These data are taken from a study of T cells in Graves' hyperthyroidism and ophthalmopathy. Study-wide findings and caveats: Most clonotypes expanded in thyroid above 0.001 were likewise present in blood.

The PBMCs had their origin in roughly 10 ml of fresh peripheral blood. The chain couples TRBV18 to TRBJ2-3, with 8 bases fitting TRBD2. The receptor comes from a man aged 25 to 40 with Graves' ophthalmopathy. Sequences were obtained from blood. CDR3 DNA sequence: TGTGCCAGCTCACCCTTCCCAGCGGGAGCAGGAGATGCGCAGTATTTT. Translation: CASSPFPAGAGDAQYF.